Listed here are 7 T cell receptor beta chains from one sample, sequenced in a study of T cells in Graves' hyperthyroidism and ophthalmopathy. Researchers took RNA transcripts and amplified the TCR beta CDR3 regions from them. The HTBI set primed first-round TCR CDR3 RT-PCR. Using its own MiXCR run on the multiplex PCR reads, TCRdb lists one record per CDR3 protein. Altogether around 600,000 distinct CDR3 sequences are present, about 14% being singletons, with the ten largest covering roughly 6.9%. Material for sequencing was blood. All receptors derive from a woman aged 18-29 years with Graves' ophthalmopathy.

This clonotype occurred many times. This rearrangement joins TRBV7-2 to TRBJ2-5; TRBD2 agrees at 7 bases. The junction had 6 bases not matched to a gene; V was cut back by 1 base and J by 1 base. Germline V gene data show CDR1 as SGHTA and CDR2 as FQGNSA. CDR3 length equals 16 residues. The CDR3: CASSLVPAGPQETQYF. The CDR3 nucleotides read TGTGCCAGCAGCTTAGTTCCAGCGGGACCCCAAGAGACCCAGTACTTC.

In this sample, this clonotype turned up a few times. J is TRBJ2-7 and V is TRBV20-1; 8 bases are a match to TRBD2. Germline trimming cut 6 bases from V and 4 bases from J; bases unmatched to any gene: 14. The CDR3 contains 15 residues. Germline CDR1 DFQATT, CDR2 SNEGSKA (reference sequence). CDR3 residues: CSAPSASGFIYEQYF. The CDR3 bases are TGCAGTGCCCCCTCGGCTAGCGGGTTTATATACGAGCAGTACTTC.

CDR3 nucleotides: TGTGCCAGCAGTTACTCAGCTAGCGGGAGGGGGAATGAGCAGTTCTTC. Protein sequence: CASSYSASGRGNEQFF. The chain carries TRBV6-2 or TRBV6-3 and TRBJ2-1; 12 bases line up with TRBD2. Germline assignment: CDR1 MNHEY and CDR2 SVGEGT. The CDR3 is 16 residues long. V shed 0 bases, J shed 7 bases, and the junction held 4 bases outside the gene matches.

The gene calls are TRBV11-3 and TRBJ2-3, with D possibly called TRBD1 or TRBD2 (7 bases each). The CDR3 extends over 17 amino acids. Germline CDR1 and CDR2: SGHNT and YENEEA. V was trimmed by 5 bases and J by 1 base, leaving 19 bases between them. The CDR3, as DNA: TGTGCCAGCAGCCCATTGGGAGGGGACAGCCGCACAGATACGCAGTATTTT. This sequence encodes CASSPLGGDSRTDTQYF.

A note on this clonotype: One end of the junction is discordant with germline, which a read error may explain. The chain has TRBV29-1 and TRBJ1-1; tentatively, D is TRBD1 (5 bases). CDR3 size: 12 residues. Germline CDR1 reads SQVTM; CDR2 reads ANQGSEA. Written as DNA, the CDR3 is TGCAGCGGCGGGGCGGCGAACACTAAAGCTTTCTTT. It yields the protein CSGGAANTKAFF.

With respect to this clonotype: Being one base from a much bigger clone, this may be a read error. The CDR3 region has the DNA TGTGCCAGCTGCGCAGGGGACGGGGTTCAGTCCCAGCATTTT. Protein sequence: CASCAGDGVQSQHF. The chain couples TRBV28 to TRBJ1-5, with a weak D call TRBD1 (6 bases). This CDR3 contains 14 residues. CDR1 is MDHEN and CDR2 is SYDVKM in the germline V gene.

The sample holds many counts of this clonotype. V and J are TRBV12-3 or TRBV12-4 and TRBJ2-5; the match to TRBD1 covers 11 bases. The V gene end was trimmed by 5 bases and the J gene end by 5 bases; junction bases not matched to a gene: 13. CDR3 size: 17 residues. The CDR3: CASSPQEDRGPRETQYF. CDR3 nucleotide sequence: TGTGCCAGCAGTCCCCAGGAGGACAGGGGGCCTCGGGAGACCCAGTACTTC.